Below are 32 T cell receptor beta chains sequenced from a single sample in a study of cytomegalovirus exposure and HLA in healthy donors. The PCR contained 60 Vbeta and 13 Jbeta primers. TCRdb keeps only in-frame clones here, not all; method: immunoSEQ multiplex PCR. The repertoire has roughly 100,000 clones, roughly 80% of them found once; the top ten carry 6.5% to 7%. Sequenced sample: PBMCs. The receptors originated from a man aged 25-45 years in good health and CMV-seropositive.

This clone was found a few times. CDR3 sequence: CASGSQRGGTDTQYF. Here the CDR3 DNA reads TGTGCCAGCGGAAGCCAGCGGGGGGGCACAGATACGCAGTATTTT. The chain recombines TRBV2 with TRBJ2-3, with 9 bases aligning to TRBD2. J lost 1 base, V lost 8 bases, and 7 bases had no gene match. The V gene's germline CDR1 is SNHLY and CDR2 FYNNEI. This CDR3 is built from 15 residues.

There are a few counts of this clone. V and J are TRBV2 and TRBJ2-2; 8 nucleotides align to TRBD2. This CDR3 region has 14 residues. Germline values: CDR1 SNHLY, CDR2 FYNNEI. The V gene end was trimmed by 5 bases and the J gene end by 3 bases; junction bases not matched to a gene: 2. Here the CDR3 DNA reads TGTGCCAGCAGTTTTAGCGGGGACACCGGGGAGCTGTTTTTT. Protein sequence: CASSFSGDTGELFF.

The rearrangement uses TRBV5-4 and TRBJ1-6; D is perhaps TRBD1 (5 bases). Germline-derived CDR1 and CDR2 are SGHNT and YYREEE (reference sequence). The CDR3 has 15 residues. V shed 2 bases and J shed 12 bases, with 18 bases lying between them. CDR3: CASSLRSEGREPLHF. The CDR3 DNA reads TGTGCCAGCAGCTTACGGTCGGAGGGGAGAGAACCCCTCCACTTT.

V usage is TRBV30 and J usage is TRBJ2-5, with a possible D match to TRBD1 (5 bases). Germline CDR1 and CDR2: GTSNPN and SVGIG (reference sequence). This CDR3 has 13 amino acids. V was trimmed by 3 bases and J by 4 bases, leaving 12 bases between them. The CDR3 loop is CAWRRDSVETQYF. The CDR3 coding sequence is TGTGCCTGGAGACGAGACAGCGTAGAGACCCAGTACTTC. Together with reference TRBV30 and TRBJ2-5, the CDR3 gives the full variable domain: SQTIHQWPATLVQPVGSPLSLECTVEGTSNPNLYWYRQAAGRGLQLLFYSVGIGQISSEVPQNLSASRPQDRQFILSSKKLLLSDSGFYLCAWRRDSVETQYFGPGTRLLVL.

This clone was detected once. V and J are TRBV2 and TRBJ1-4; D call uncertain. V was pared by 6 bases and J by 13 bases, with 18 bases between. This CDR3 contains 13 residues. Germline V CDR1 and CDR2: SNHLY, FYNNEI. As DNA, the CDR3 is TGTGCCAGCAGAGAACCCGCGGTCTCCCTACTGTTTTTT. This translates into CASREPAVSLLFF.

The CDR3 DNA reads TGTGCCAGCAGCCAAGAGTCAGGGACAGGCGGCGGGGAGCTGTTTTTT. This codes for CASSQESGTGGGELFF. The V and J genes are TRBV4-2 and TRBJ2-2; 8 nucleotides agree with TRBD1. CDR3 length: 16 residues. Looked up from germline, CDR1 is LGHNA and CDR2 is YNFKEQ. V lost 0 bases, J lost 7 bases, and 7 bases stayed unmatched.

The chain is built from TRBV6-5 and TRBJ2-7; D gene uncertain. Trimming removed 2 bases from V and 3 bases from J, with 8 bases in between. Germline V gene data show CDR1 as MNHEY and CDR2 as SVGAGI. This CDR3 region has 13 residues. CDR3 sequence (DNA): TGTGCCAGCAGTTACCGAGAAGACTACGAGCAGTACTTC. It encodes CASSYREDYEQYF.

This clone is a singleton in its sample. Germline is not matched at one junction end, which may reflect a read error. V and J are TRBV7-7 and TRBJ1-3; no clear D gene. Germline CDR1 SSHAT, CDR2 FNYEAQ (reference sequence). CDR3 length: 19 residues. The CDR3 sequence is CASSSPPIPLAVSGNTIYF. CDR3 DNA sequence: TGTGCTAGCAGCTCCCCCCCGATTCCTTTAGCAGTCTCTGGAAACACCATATATTTT.

This clone was detected once. J is TRBJ1-5 and V is TRBV6-6; 7 positions match TRBD1. After removal of 6 bases from V and 5 bases from J, the junction contained 10 bases not matched to a gene. The CDR3 extends over 15 amino acids. In germline, CDR1 is MNHNY, CDR2 SVGAGI (reference sequence). The CDR3 here is CASRPDRVPYQPQHF. In nucleotides, the CDR3 is TGTGCCAGCAGGCCCGACAGGGTACCTTATCAGCCCCAGCATTTT.

The chain recombines TRBV18 with TRBJ2-3, with D possibly TRBD2 on 6 matching bases. The CDR3 is 15 residues long. In germline, CDR1 is KGHSH, CDR2 LQKENI. Trimming pared 2 bases from V and 11 bases from J, leaving 20 bases between. CDR3: CASSPAGSLGGLQYF. The DNA of the CDR3 is TGTGCCAGCTCACCAGCGGGGAGTCTCGGCGGGTTGCAGTATTTT.

The chain is built from TRBV9 and TRBJ2-3; possibly TRBD2 for D (6 bases). The CDR3 runs to 13 residues. CDR1 is SGDLS and CDR2 is YYNGEE in the germline V gene. Trimming left V 4 bases short and J 4 bases short, with 10 bases between. The CDR3 sequence: CASSLAQADTQYF. CDR3 nucleotides: TGTGCCAGCAGCCTAGCGCAGGCAGATACGCAGTATTTT.

CDR3 amino acids: CASSQDPVGLFSGNTIYF. CDR3 DNA: TGTGCCAGCAGCCAAGATCCTGTGGGGCTGTTCTCCGGAAACACCATATATTTT. The chain recombines TRBV4-2 with TRBJ1-3, with a possible D match to TRBD1 (5 bases). V shed 0 bases and J shed 4 bases, with 19 bases lying between them. Germline assignment: CDR1 LGHNA and CDR2 YNFKEQ. The CDR3 length is 18 residues.

The chain carries TRBV6-1 and TRBJ1-1; 10 bases map to TRBD1. Trimming took 4 bases from V and 3 from J; bases not matched to a gene: 5. Looked up from germline, CDR1 is MNHNS and CDR2 is SASEGT. The CDR3 sequence is 15 residues long. CDR3 DNA sequence: TGTGCCAGCAGTGCGACAGGGGGCACACACACTGAAGCTTTCTTT. Protein product: CASSATGGTHTEAFF.

Note on this clone: At one end the junction does not follow the germline gene, possibly because of a read error. The same CDR3 can be traced to other DNA sequences in this sample. This chain links TRBV10-3 with TRBJ1-1; maybe TRBD1 (6 bases). The length of the CDR3 is 15 residues. Germline CDR1 is ENHRY and CDR2 is SYGVKD. In DNA form, the CDR3 reads TGTGCCATCAGTGAGCCCGGGCAGGGGAACACTGAAGCCTTCTTT. It specifies CAISEPGQGNTEAFF.

This clone was recorded once. This chain's CDR3 is CASSEGDGTEAFF. The DNA of the CDR3 is TGTGCCAGCAGCGAAGGAGATGGCACTGAAGCTTTCTTT. The V call is TRBV9, the J call TRBJ1-1, with D hard to call. The CDR3 contains 13 residues. Trimming removed 3 bases at V and 4 bases at J, with 10 bases between. The V gene's germline CDR1 is SGDLS and CDR2 YYNGEE.

For this clone: A junction boundary mismatches the germline segment, possibly from a read error. V gene TRBV4-2 combines with J gene TRBJ1-2; 7 bases match TRBD1. Germline assignment: CDR1 LGHNA and CDR2 YNFKEQ. The CDR3 consists of 15 residues. For the CDR3, the DNA is TGTGCCAGCAGCCAAGAACTGGGACAGCCTTATGGCTACGCCTTC. Amino acid sequence: CASSQELGQPYGYAF.

This clone was seen just once. The genes are TRBV4-1 and TRBJ1-4, with a weak D call TRBD1 (5 bases). The V and J ends lost 2 bases and 8 bases respectively, with 12 bases between them. CDR3 length equals 14 residues. CDR1 and CDR2 from the germline V gene are MGHRA and YSYEKL. The chain's CDR3 is CASSQSGAGEKLFF. CDR3 nucleotide sequence: TGCGCCAGCAGCCAATCTGGGGCGGGGGAAAAACTGTTTTTT.

V gene TRBV4-1 combines with J gene TRBJ1-3, with TRBD1 matching over 7 bases. There are 17 residues in the CDR3. Germline V gives CDR1 MGHRA, CDR2 YSYEKL. Losses at the gene ends were 0 bases for V and 0 bases for J; bases not matched to a gene: 5. CDR3 in amino acids: CASSQDLGQSSGNTIYF. In DNA form, the CDR3 reads TGCGCCAGCAGCCAAGATTTGGGACAGAGCTCTGGAAACACCATATATTTT.

This chain connects TRBV7-3 to TRBJ2-7, with D hard to call. The germline gives CDR1 SGHTA, CDR2 FQGTGA. The germline V and J ends were trimmed by 3 bases and 4 bases, with 10 bases remaining between them. The CDR3 totals 13 residues. CDR3 amino acids: CASSFTAGYEQYF. The CDR3 coding sequence is TGTGCCAGCAGCTTTACAGCCGGTTACGAGCAGTACTTC.

The genes are TRBV11-1 and TRBJ1-1, with D possibly TRBD1 on 6 matching bases. The germline V gene encodes CDR1 SGHAT and CDR2 FQDESV (reference sequence). The germline V and J ends were trimmed by 5 bases and 4 bases, with 20 bases remaining between them. This CDR3 contains 16 residues. The CDR3 loop reads CASSQDSPWGITEAFF. The CDR3 DNA reads TGTGCCAGCAGCCAGGACAGCCCCTGGGGGATCACTGAAGCTTTCTTT.

V gene TRBV19 combines with J gene TRBJ1-6; tentative D call: TRBD1 (5 bases). The CDR3 sequence is 15 residues long. Germline V CDR1 and CDR2: LNHDA, SQIVND (reference sequence). Trimming shortened V by 6 bases and J by 6 bases, and 15 bases separated the two germline ends. The CDR3 loop reads CASSSNFRGNSPLHF. The CDR3 nucleotides read TGTGCCAGTAGCTCAAACTTTAGGGGTAATTCACCCCTCCACTTT.

This clone was picked up one time. The J gene is TRBJ1-6, the V gene TRBV7-9; no firm D call. V gave up 5 bases and J gave up 10 bases, with 12 bases separating them. The CDR3 consists of 13 residues. Germline CDR1 and CDR2: SEHNR and FQNEAQ (reference sequence). CDR3 DNA: TGTGCCAGCAGCCAGACGGGGAACTCACCCCTCCACTTT. Its protein is CASSQTGNSPLHF. The whole variable domain, remainder taken from reference TRBV7-9 and TRBJ1-6, is DTGVSQNPRHKITKRGQNVTFRCDPISEHNRLYWYRQTLGQGPEFLTYFQNEAQLEKSRLLSDRFSAERPKGSFSTLEIQRTEQGDSAMYLCASSQTGNSPLHFGNGTRLTVT.

V is TRBV4-1 and J is TRBJ1-1, with 7 bases lining up with TRBD1. Losses at the gene ends were 1 base for V and 4 bases for J; bases not matched to a gene: 6. The CDR3 consists of 15 residues. The germline CDR1 and CDR2 sequences are MGHRA and YSYEKL. CDR3 residues: CASSQVQGQFTEAFF. Written as DNA, the CDR3 is TGCGCCAGCAGCCAAGTACAGGGACAGTTCACTGAAGCTTTCTTT.

The chain combines TRBV6-1 with TRBJ2-3; TRBD2 matches at 11 bases. After removal of 3 bases from V and 4 bases from J, the junction contained 12 bases not matched to a gene. Germline values: CDR1 MNHNS, CDR2 SASEGT. This CDR3 contains 18 residues. This CDR3 reads CASSDGLAGPAGADTQYF. The CDR3 DNA reads TGTGCCAGCAGTGACGGACTAGCGGGTCCGGCAGGAGCAGATACGCAGTATTTT.

The sample holds one count of this clone. The chain uses TRBV18 and TRBJ1-1; D possibly corresponds to TRBD1 (5 bases). The CDR3 loop spans 13 amino acids. V was cut by 5 bases and J by 7 bases, with 14 bases left in between. Germline V gives CDR1 KGHSH, CDR2 LQKENI. The CDR3 DNA follows: TGTGCCAGCTCAGCCGGACGGGGGGGTGAAGCTTTCTTT. Translated, it gives CASSAGRGGEAFF.

This clone was recorded once. V usage is TRBV27 and J usage is TRBJ1-1, with 8 bases fitting TRBD1. Trimming cost V 4 bases and J 4 bases; bases outside gene matches: 11. CDR1 and CDR2 (germline): MNHEY, SMNVEV (reference sequence). The CDR3 has 16 residues. CDR3 bases: TGTGCCAGCAGTTCGCTGGGACAGGCTCGGGGCACTGAAGCTTTCTTT. Amino acid sequence: CASSSLGQARGTEAFF.

V gene TRBV19 combines with J gene TRBJ2-7, with unresolved D. Germline CDR1 reads LNHDA; CDR2 reads SQIVND (reference sequence). V lost 0 bases and J lost 5, with 8 bases in between. The length of the CDR3 is 13 residues. For the CDR3, the DNA is TGTGCCAGTAGTATAGATCTTGCGGACGAGCAGTACTTC. Translated: CASSIDLADEQYF.

This chain joins TRBV6-5 and TRBJ2-2; D remains unclear. Germline CDR1 is MNHEY and CDR2 is SVGAGI. The V and J ends lost 5 bases and 5 bases respectively, with 15 bases between them. This CDR3 spans 15 amino acids. The CDR3 sequence: CASSPTVSVTGELFF. CDR3 nucleotides: TGTGCCAGCAGTCCCACAGTGTCGGTAACCGGGGAGCTGTTTTTT.

This clone was recorded only once. The chain couples TRBV6-6 to TRBJ1-2, with 7 bases aligning to TRBD1. The CDR3 totals 15 residues. V trimming: 7 bases; J trimming: 3 bases; junction bases outside the gene matches: 11. The germline V gene encodes CDR1 MNHNY and CDR2 SVGAGI (reference sequence). CDR3: CASNRRQGHYYGYTF. CDR3 sequence (DNA): TGTGCCAGCAACCGCAGACAGGGCCACTACTATGGCTACACCTTC.

This clone appeared once. The V gene is TRBV27, the J gene TRBJ1-2, with 7 bases identical to TRBD1. There are 13 residues in the CDR3. Germline V gene data show CDR1 as MNHEY and CDR2 as SMNVEV (reference sequence). V shed 5 bases, J shed 5 bases, and the junction held 5 bases outside the gene matches. DNA for the CDR3: TGTGCCAGCAGTACCTCGACAGGGTATGGCTACACCTTC. As protein: CASSTSTGYGYTF.

The chain recombines TRBV7-6 with TRBJ2-3; 10 bases align to TRBD2. Per germline, CDR1 SGHVS and CDR2 FNYEAQ. The CDR3 is 17 amino acids. Trimming cost V 3 bases and J 0 bases; bases outside gene matches: 6. CDR3 region: CASSFSERGGSTDTQYF. DNA for the CDR3: TGTGCCAGCAGCTTTTCCGAGCGGGGGGGAAGCACAGATACGCAGTATTTT. Full variable domain (remainder filled in from reference TRBV7-6 and TRBJ2-3): GAGVSQSPRYKVTKRGQDVALRCDPISGHVSLYWYRQALGQGPEFLTYFNYEAQQDKSGLPNDRFSAERPEGSISTLTIQRTEQRDSAMYRCASSFSERGGSTDTQYFGPGTRLTVL.

Note on this clone: At one boundary the junction diverges from the germline segment, which might be a read error. The genes are TRBV7-9 and TRBJ1-2; possibly TRBD1 for D (5 bases). This CDR3 is built from 9 residues. Germline loops: CDR1 SEHNR, CDR2 FQNEAQ (reference sequence). The CDR3 region has the DNA TGTGCCAGCAGCCCCAGGGTCTACTTC. Translated: CASSPRVYF.